These 28 T cell receptor beta chains originate from one sample sequenced in a study of technical replicates of blood from a handful of donors. Some clones are missing from TCRdb's copy, which holds only in-frame ones; the method was immunoSEQ multiplex PCR. This sample has under 100,000 clones, with roughly 96% found just once. The sequenced sample consisted of T cells isolated from PBMCs. The receptors were gathered from a human donor in good health.

The genes are TRBV7-8 and TRBJ2-7; D not resolved. The CDR3 extends over 16 amino acids. Trimming took 5 bases from V and 3 from J, leaving 20 bases between them. CDR1 is SGHVS, CDR2 FQNEAQ, per germline. CDR3 region: CASSQTSIPGVYEQYF. CDR3 DNA: TGTGCCAGCAGCCAGACCTCCATACCAGGTGTCTACGAGCAGTACTTC.

V and J are TRBV7-2 and TRBJ1-2, with 8 bases matching TRBD1. V lost 5 bases to trimming and J lost 4 bases; unmatched junction nucleotides: 6. The CDR3 covers 14 residues. Germline V CDR1 and CDR2: SGHTA, FQGNSA. CDR3 sequence reads: CASSLIQGGYGYTF. The CDR3 bases are TGTGCCAGCAGCCTTATACAGGGGGGCTATGGCTACACCTTC.

This clone has a single count. This chain connects TRBV14 to TRBJ2-7; TRBD1 agrees at 8 bases. Unmatched junction bases numbered 13, after V lost 1 base and J lost 5 bases. This CDR3 spans 17 amino acids. From germline, CDR1 is SGHDN and CDR2 FVKESK. In DNA, the CDR3 is TGTGCCAGCAGCCAAGTTGGGTGGACAGGGAAAGAAGACGAGCAGTACTTC. Residues: CASSQVGWTGKEDEQYF.

The chain recombines TRBV9 with TRBJ1-2; 12 bases match TRBD1. The J segment lost 7 bases and the V segment lost 4 bases, leaving 14 bases of the junction unmatched. CDR1 is SGDLS and CDR2 is YYNGEE in the germline V gene. The CDR3 runs to 17 residues. The CDR3 protein is CASSHIPGQGARGGYTF. CDR3 nucleotide sequence: TGTGCCAGCAGCCATATACCGGGACAGGGGGCGAGAGGTGGCTACACCTTC.

The rearrangement links TRBV9 to TRBJ2-1; 10 nucleotides align to TRBD2. The CDR3 has 16 amino acids. Germline CDR1 SGDLS, CDR2 YYNGEE. V was clipped by 0 bases and J by 7 bases; unmatched bases: 7. The DNA for the CDR3 is TGTGCCAGCAGCGTAGCTCTAGCGGGAGATAAAAATGAGCAGTTCTTC. It encodes CASSVALAGDKNEQFF.

The rearrangement links TRBV5-4 to TRBJ1-2; D remains ambiguous. CDR1 and CDR2 from the germline V gene are SGHNT and YYREEE (reference sequence). With 6 bases removed from V and 8 bases from J, the gap between germline ends came to 26 bases. The CDR3 length is 16 residues. The CDR3 loop reads CASTQDGLTYVGGYTF. As DNA, the CDR3 is TGTGCCAGCACTCAGGACGGACTCACCTATGTTGGAGGCTACACCTTC.

DNA for the CDR3: TGCGCCAGCAGTCAATCGGGACTAGCCAAAAACATTCAGTACTTC. Translated: CASSQSGLAKNIQYF. The chain uses TRBV23-1 and TRBJ2-4; TRBD2 might be the D (6 bases). TRBV23-1 is placed among ORFs of uncertain function. The CDR3 is 15 residues long. Between the trimmed V and J ends, which lost 0 bases and 0 bases, there was a span of 6 bases.

This clone occurred once. CDR3 residues: CAISDGGVHEQFF. The CDR3 nucleotides are TGTGCCATCAGTGATGGAGGGGTACATGAGCAGTTCTTC. The rearrangement links TRBV10-3 to TRBJ2-1; weak D call: TRBD2 (6 bases). The V end was cut by 3 bases, the J end by 8 bases, with 11 bases between. Germline V gene sequence: CDR1 ENHRY, CDR2 SYGVKD. The CDR3 contains 13 residues.

This chain connects TRBV11-3 to TRBJ2-1; 7 bases agree with TRBD2. From germline, CDR1 is SGHNT and CDR2 YENEEA. Germline trimming cut 4 bases from V and 4 bases from J; bases unmatched to any gene: 7. CDR3 length equals 15 residues. The CDR3 nucleotides read TGTGCCAGCAGCTCGGGACTATCGAGTTACAATGAGCAGTTCTTC. Its translation: CASSSGLSSYNEQFF.

The V gene is TRBV28, the J gene TRBJ2-4, with D possibly being TRBD2 (5 bases). This CDR3 comprises 11 residues. The germline CDR1 and CDR2 sequences are MDHEN and SYDVKM. The germline V and J ends were trimmed by 4 bases and 14 bases, with 12 bases remaining between them. The chain's CDR3 is CASSSAGNKYF. The CDR3 bases are TGTGCCAGCAGTTCTGCCGGGAACAAGTACTTC. Based on the CDR3 plus reference TRBV28 and TRBJ2-4, the full variable domain is DVKVTQSSRYLVKRTGEKVFLECVQDMDHENMFWYRQDPGLGLRLIYFSYDVKMKEKGDIPEGYSVSREKKERFSLILESASTNQTSMYLCASSSAGNKYFGAGTRLSVL.

The gene calls are TRBV5-4 and TRBJ1-2, with 10 bases aligning to TRBD1. The CDR3 runs to 13 residues. With V trimmed by 5 bases and J by 7 bases, 5 bases remained unmatched. Germline CDR1 SGHNT, CDR2 YYREEE (reference sequence). The CDR3 bases are TGTGCCAGCAGTCCGGACAGGGGGTCTGGCTACACCTTC. It yields the protein CASSPDRGSGYTF.

The rearrangement joins TRBV2 to TRBJ2-7, with TRBD1 matching 10 bases. The V and J ends lost 6 bases and 2 bases, in that order; junction bases with no gene match: 7. The CDR3 runs 15 residues. In germline, CDR1 is SNHLY, CDR2 FYNNEI. The CDR3 sequence is CASREDRGFPYEQYF. The CDR3 DNA reads as TGTGCCAGCAGAGAGGACAGGGGGTTTCCCTACGAGCAGTACTTC.

This chain joins TRBV4-2 and TRBJ2-3; D perhaps matches TRBD2 (5 bases). CDR1 is LGHNA, CDR2 YNFKEQ, per germline. With 6 bases removed from V and 5 bases from J, the gap between germline ends came to 21 bases. The CDR3 runs to 16 residues. The CDR3 DNA reads TGTGCCAGCAGTCCAGAAGTAGAGGGAGTGGTAGATACGCAGTATTTT. Its protein is CASSPEVEGVVDTQYF.

This clone was counted a single time. The chain couples TRBV7-6 to TRBJ2-5; TRBD2 matches at 8 bases. Germline assignment: CDR1 SGHVS and CDR2 FNYEAQ. This CDR3 is 16 amino acids long. The V and J ends lost 2 bases and 2 bases, in that order; junction bases with no gene match: 7. The DNA for the CDR3 is TGTGCCAGCAGCTTACTTATAGCGGGGATTCAAGAGACCCAGTACTTC. Encoded protein: CASSLLIAGIQETQYF.

This sequence joins TRBV4-3 and TRBJ2-3, with a possible D match to TRBD2 (5 bases). The germline V gene has CDR1 LGHNA and CDR2 YSLEER. The CDR3 sequence is 16 residues long. V gave up 0 bases and J gave up 2 bases, with 12 bases separating them. In DNA, the CDR3 is TGCGCCAGCAGCCAAGACGGACTGGATGTCACAGATACGCAGTATTTT. This encodes CASSQDGLDVTDTQYF.

The V call is TRBV29-1, the J call TRBJ2-1; 8 nucleotides agree with TRBD1. CDR1 SQVTM and CDR2 ANQGSEA come from the germline V gene. The CDR3 totals 15 residues. Germline trimming cut 3 bases from V and 3 bases from J; bases unmatched to any gene: 7. The DNA for the CDR3 is TGCAGCGTTGAGGTGGACAGGGAAAACTACAATGAGCAGTTCTTC. Residues: CSVEVDRENYNEQFF.

This clone was seen only once. The DNA of the CDR3 is TGTGCCAGCAGCGACAGTTTGTCCTACGAGCAGTACTTC. Translation: CASSDSLSYEQYF. J is TRBJ2-7 and V is TRBV5-6, with D possibly matching TRBD1 (5 bases). The CDR3 loop spans 13 amino acids. Germline CDR1 SGHDT, CDR2 YYEEEE. V shed 4 bases and J shed 1 base, with 9 bases lying between them.

V usage is TRBV7-9 and J usage is TRBJ1-4; D gene uncertain. V was pared by 3 bases and J by 7 bases, with 9 bases between. The CDR3 totals 13 residues. Germline V gene data show CDR1 as SEHNR and CDR2 as FQNEAQ (reference sequence). The CDR3 nucleotides read TGTGCCAGCAGCTTCCAATCAGGTGAAAAACTGTTTTTT. It encodes CASSFQSGEKLFF.

The chain recombines TRBV19 with TRBJ1-2; 7 bases match TRBD1. The CDR3 spans 16 residues. Germline V gives CDR1 LNHDA, CDR2 SQIVND (reference sequence). Germline trimming cut 2 bases from V and 6 bases from J; bases unmatched to any gene: 12. Here the CDR3 reads CASSITLTGDEDGYTF. CDR3 DNA: TGTGCCAGTAGTATAACCCTTACAGGGGATGAAGATGGCTACACCTTC.

This sequence joins TRBV6-1 and TRBJ1-5, with a tentative D call TRBD1 (5 bases). The CDR3 loop spans 14 amino acids. Trimming took off 3 bases at V and 6 bases at J, with 12 bases between the two ends. CDR1 is MNHNS, CDR2 SASEGT, per germline. In DNA, the CDR3 is TGTGCCAGCAGTGAGTACCTGGGGCCTCAGCCCCAGCATTTT. Protein sequence: CASSEYLGPQPQHF.

J is TRBJ2-7 and V is TRBV5-4; 13 bases line up with TRBD2. J lost 4 bases, V lost 5 bases, and 6 bases had no gene match. Germline lookup yields CDR1 SGHNT and CDR2 YYREEE (reference sequence). This CDR3 comprises 15 residues. The CDR3 sequence is CASSRTSGSQYEQYF. The CDR3 coding sequence is TGTGCCAGCAGTCGGACTAGCGGGAGTCAGTACGAGCAGTACTTC.

The chain recombines TRBV28 with TRBJ1-1; 7 nucleotides agree with TRBD1. V shed 3 bases, J shed 0 bases, and the junction held 4 bases outside the gene matches. The CDR3 spans 15 residues. The V gene's germline CDR1 is MDHEN and CDR2 SYDVKM. CDR3 in DNA: TGTGCCAGCAGTTTCGGGCAGGGGGTGAACACTGAAGCTTTCTTT. Translating gives CASSFGQGVNTEAFF.

The genes are TRBV6-5 and TRBJ2-1; 7 bases align to TRBD2. The CDR3 has 16 amino acids. Germline CDR1 and CDR2: MNHEY and SVGAGI. The J segment lost 5 bases and the V segment lost 0 bases, leaving 7 bases of the junction unmatched. In DNA form, the CDR3 reads TGTGCCAGCAGTTACTCTGCGGGAGAGAGAAACAATGAGCAGTTCTTC. This gives the protein CASSYSAGERNNEQFF.

This rearrangement joins TRBV4-2 to TRBJ2-5; TRBD2 is a possible D gene (7 bases). The V end lost 0 bases, the J end lost 0 bases, and 17 bases lay between the germline ends. CDR1 LGHNA and CDR2 YNFKEQ come from the germline V gene. The CDR3 is 18 amino acids. The CDR3 DNA reads as TGTGCCAGCAGCCAAGATGCCGGGGGCGGGAGTCACCAAGAGACCCAGTACTTC. This codes for CASSQDAGGGSHQETQYF.

With regard to this clone: Other DNA sequences in this sample translate to the same CDR3. The chain uses TRBV4-1 and TRBJ2-7; TRBD2 aligns across 8 bases. The V segment lost 1 base and the J segment 2 bases; nucleotides outside the gene matches: 4. Per germline, CDR1 MGHRA and CDR2 YSYEKL. There are 15 residues in the CDR3. CDR3 bases: TGCGCCAGCAGCCAAGGCCTAGCGGGCGCCTACGAGCAGTACTTC. Its protein product is CASSQGLAGAYEQYF.

V gene TRBV28 combines with J gene TRBJ2-7; the match to TRBD1 covers 7 bases. After removal of 7 bases from V and 7 bases from J, the junction contained 10 bases not matched to a gene. The CDR3 covers 13 residues. The germline CDR1 and CDR2 sequences are MDHEN and SYDVKM. CDR3 coding DNA: TGTGCCAGCACCTACCTGACAGGGATTGAGCAGTACTTC. It codes for CASTYLTGIEQYF.

The chain joins TRBV6-5 to TRBJ2-7, with D hard to call. V was shortened by 4 bases and J by 2 bases, with 15 bases between the two germline ends. CDR1 and CDR2 (germline): MNHEY, SVGAGI. The CDR3 consists of 15 residues. This CDR3 is CASSFPPTQPYEQYF. CDR3 DNA sequence: TGTGCCAGCAGTTTCCCCCCGACACAACCCTACGAGCAGTACTTC.

V and J are TRBV6-5 and TRBJ1-3; D is possibly TRBD1 (6 bases). In germline, CDR1 is MNHEY, CDR2 SVGAGI. Between the trimmed V and J ends, which lost 5 bases and 0 bases, there was a span of 11 bases. The CDR3 runs to 15 residues. CDR3 sequence reads: CASSRTGSSGNTIYF. Written as DNA, the CDR3 is TGTGCCAGCAGTCGTACAGGGTCCTCTGGAAACACCATATATTTT.